Listed below are T cell receptor beta chains from one sample, sequenced in a study of blood T cell repertoires in COVID-19. The repertoire was sequenced with immunoSEQ multiplex PCR; TCRdb's copy has only in-frame clones and lacks some. The sample has roughly 240,000 clones, around four fifths seen once. The sample comprised peripheral blood. The receptors shown here come from a man aged 55 to 70 who had recovered from COVID-19. Each CDR3 is given with its conserved first and last residue. A D gene is named only where the DNA matches it firmly. A clone size is listed for some rows: how often the clone was seen (once, few, many), or a class if it is expanded.

j_gene	abundance	d_gene	v_gene	CDR3aa	CDR3nt
TRBJ2-2	.	TRBD2	TRBV7-2	CASSLQAGRGTGELFF	TGTGCCAGCAGCTTACAGGCGGGGAGGGGCACCGGGGAGCTGTTTTTT
TRBJ1-5	.	.	TRBV27	CASSLLPRINQPQHF	TGTGCCAGCAGTTTACTTCCCAGGATCAATCAGCCCCAGCATTTT
TRBJ2-5	.	TRBD2	TRBV5-6	CASSPMVSSGGRMETQYF	TGTGCCAGCAGCCCGATGGTGTCTAGCGGGGGTCGCATGGAGACCCAGTACTTC
TRBJ2-7	.	TRBD2	TRBV3-1/TRBV3-2	CASSQTAGVYEQYF	TGTGCCAGCAGCCAAACAGCGGGAGTTTACGAGCAGTACTTC
TRBJ1-5	few	.	TRBV12-3/TRBV12-4	CASRPTGNQAQHF	TGTGCCAGCAGACCAACAGGGAATCAGGCCCAGCATTTT
TRBJ2-6	.	.	TRBV9	CASSPGVSGANVLTF	TGTGCCAGCAGCCCCGGGGTGTCTGGGGCCAACGTCCTGACTTTC
TRBJ2-1	.	TRBD2	TRBV29-1	CSVVGGSAEGYNEQFF	TGCAGCGTTGTGGGAGGGTCCGCGGAGGGGTACAATGAGCAGTTCTTC
TRBJ2-7	.	.	TRBV18	CASSPWGAEQYF	TGTGCCAGCTCACCGTGGGGAGCCGAGCAGTACTTC
TRBJ1-2	.	.	TRBV7-2	CASSRTSGTIPDYTF	TGTGCCAGCAGCCGTACCTCAGGGACTATTCCTGACTACACCTTC
TRBJ1-3	.	TRBD1	TRBV6-5	CASTRQGNSGNTIYF	TGTGCCAGCACGAGACAGGGGAACTCTGGAAACACCATATATTTT
TRBJ1-2	.	.	TRBV11-2	CASSLRGSGSYGYTF	TGTGCCAGCAGCCTCAGGGGAAGCGGGAGCTATGGCTACACCTTC